These T cell receptor beta chains were read from a single sample in a study of T cells in Graves' hyperthyroidism and ophthalmopathy. MiXCR was run by TCRdb on the multiplex PCR reads, yielding one entry per CDR3 protein. The top ten clones hold 40% to 45% of a sample with a few hundred thousand distinct CDR3 sequences, less than 20% of them seen once. Sequenced material: blood. Source of these receptors: a man younger than 35 with Graves' ophthalmopathy. Each CDR3 is given with its conserved first and last residue. A D gene is named only where the DNA matches it firmly. The size entry is marked missing in some rows and otherwise reads once, few, many or a size class.

d_gene	j_gene	v_gene	abundance	CDR3nt	CDR3aa
NA	TRBJ1-2	TRBV7-2	many	TGTGCCAGCAGCCCTAGGGGGGTGTATGGCTACACCTTC	CASSPRGVYGYTF
NA	TRBJ1-1	TRBV6-1	many	TGTGCCAGCAGTAACCTGCGTAACACTGAAGCTTTCTTT	CASSNLRNTEAFF
TRBD2	TRBJ2-1	TRBV7-6	many	TGTGCCAGCAGCCGGACTAGCCTCGCTGAGCAGTTCTTC	CASSRTSLAEQFF
NA	TRBJ1-1	TRBV13	many	TGTGCCAGCAGCAGGGTTGGCACTGAAGCTTTCTTT	CASSRVGTEAFF
TRBD2	TRBJ2-1	TRBV20-1	NA	TGCAGTGCTAGAGGACTAGCGGGGGGTGTGAGGCAGTTCTTC	CSARGLAGGVRQFF
NA	TRBJ1-1	TRBV11-2	many	TGTGCCAGCAGCTCACCGCGCGGTAAGAACACTGAAGCTTTCTTT	CASSSPRGKNTEAFF
TRBD2	TRBJ2-3	TRBV11-2	NA	TGTGCCAGCAGCTTAGCCCCGGGACTAGCGGGAGGAGATACGCAGTATTTT	CASSLAPGLAGGDTQYF
NA	TRBJ1-3	TRBV5-8	few	TGTGCCAGCACCGGCCCCAACAACCCCGGAAACACCATATATTTT	CASTGPNNPGNTIYF
TRBD2	TRBJ2-7	TRBV5-1	NA	TGCGCCAGCGAGCGGGGTCCCGGGGCCTCCTACGAGCAGTACTTC	CASERGPGASYEQYF
NA	TRBJ1-2	TRBV3-1	few	TGTGCCAGCAGCCAATGGAACTATGGCTACACCTTC	CASSQWNYGYTF
NA	TRBJ2-3	TRBV20-1	many	TGCAGTGTCTCTCAGGGGGGGCAAGATACGCAGTATTTT	CSVSQGGQDTQYF
NA	TRBJ2-5	TRBV28	NA	TGTGCCAGCAGTGCAGGGAGGGGGGGGGTGGAGACCCAGTACTTC	CASSAGRGGVETQYF
TRBD1	TRBJ2-7	TRBV3-1	few	TGTGCCAGCAGCGCCCGACAGGGGACCGCCTACGAGCAGTACTTC	CASSARQGTAYEQYF
TRBD1	TRBJ2-2	TRBV15	once	TGTGCCACCAGCAGAGATGAGGGGGCCGGCACCGGGGAGCTGTTTTTT	CATSRDEGAGTGELFF
TRBD1	TRBJ1-5	TRBV2	NA	TGTGCCAGCAGCGCCCACCGGGACAGGGGGCCTCGGGGCAATCAGCCCCAGCATTTT	CASSAHRDRGPRGNQPQHF
TRBD2	TRBJ2-1	TRBV6-5	many	TGTGCCAGCATTCCCATAGCGGGGGGGCCGAATGAGCAGTTCTTC	CASIPIAGGPNEQFF
NA	TRBJ2-3	TRBV12-3/TRBV12-4	many	TGTGCCAGCAGTTTTGGAGGGGGGCGGGCAGATACGCAGTATTTT	CASSFGGGRADTQYF
TRBD1	TRBJ2-2	TRBV2	many	TGTGCCAGCAGTCTCGACAGGGGCTCCGGGGAGCTGTTTTTT	CASSLDRGSGELFF
NA	TRBJ1-5	TRBV27	many	TGTGCCAGCAGTTCTGATAGGCTTAATCAGCCCCAGCATTTT	CASSSDRLNQPQHF
TRBD1	TRBJ2-3	TRBV6-1	many	TGTGCCAGCAGGACAGGGGGCACAGATACGCAGTATTTT	CASRTGGTDTQYF
TRBD2	TRBJ2-1	TRBV11-2	many	TGTGCCAGCAGCTTAGGGCCGTCGGGACTAAATGAGCAGTTCTTC	CASSLGPSGLNEQFF
TRBD1	TRBJ1-5	TRBV5-1	NA	TGCGCCAGCAGCTTGGAGGGGGCAACTAATCAGCCCCAGCATTTT	CASSLEGATNQPQHF
TRBD2	TRBJ2-3	TRBV6-1	NA	TGTGCCAGCAGACTAGCGGGGGCGAACACATATACGCAGTATTTT	CASRLAGANTYTQYF
TRBD1	TRBJ1-1	TRBV10-3	many	TGTGCCGCTTCGGGACAGGGGGTGTACACTGAAGCTTTCTTT	CAASGQGVYTEAFF
NA	TRBJ2-7	TRBV2	many	TGTGCCAATTTAGGACAGAGAGATTACGAGCAGTACTTC	CANLGQRDYEQYF
NA	TRBJ1-5	TRBV7-9	many	TGTGCCAGCAGCCTCCCGGGGGCGGGTCAGCCCCAGCATTTT	CASSLPGAGQPQHF
NA	TRBJ2-3	TRBV2	many	TGTGCCAGCAGTGGTAAGAAGGGTCCAGATACGCAGTATTTT	CASSGKKGPDTQYF
TRBD2	TRBJ2-5	TRBV9	many	TGTGCCAGCAGCGTAATAGCGGGGGACCAAGAGACCCAGTACTTC	CASSVIAGDQETQYF
TRBD2	TRBJ2-3	TRBV4-2	few	TGTGCCAGCAGCCGCTTGGGGACTAGCGCTCCAGATACGCAGTATTTT	CASSRLGTSAPDTQYF
NA	TRBJ1-2	TRBV24-1	NA	TGTGCCACCAGTGACCGACAGCCCTATGGCTACACCTTC	CATSDRQPYGYTF
TRBD1	TRBJ2-3	TRBV6-1	many	TGTGCCAGCAGAGATCGACAGGGGTTAGGCACAGATACGCAGTATTTT	CASRDRQGLGTDTQYF
NA	TRBJ2-2	TRBV20-1	NA	TGCAGTGCCCCCCGGCAGGGGCACACCGGGGAGCTGTTTTTT	CSAPRQGHTGELFF
TRBD1	TRBJ1-5	TRBV6-1	NA	TGTGCCAGCAGTGAAGCCCTAGCCGGGACAGGGTATCAGCCCCAGCATTTT	CASSEALAGTGYQPQHF
TRBD1	TRBJ1-1	TRBV5-1	many	TGCGCCAGCAGCCAAGGGACAGGGGGGAACACTGAAGCTTTCTTT	CASSQGTGGNTEAFF
NA	TRBJ1-1	TRBV5-1	many	TGCGCCAGCAGCTTGGCAGGGGCGAACACTGAAGCTTTCTTT	CASSLAGANTEAFF
NA	TRBJ2-1	TRBV5-6	NA	TGTGCCAGCAGCGCGGCCCAGGGCGGCAAGTTCTTC	CASSAAQGGKFF
NA	TRBJ2-7	TRBV6-4	few	TGTGCCAGCAGTGACCCAATACACCCAAACCAGGACGAGCAGTACTTC	CASSDPIHPNQDEQYF
NA	TRBJ2-5	TRBV6-1	few	TGTGCCAGCAGAAACAGGGGAGGCTCTTTGGAGACCCAGTACTTC	CASRNRGGSLETQYF
NA	TRBJ1-4	TRBV24-1	NA	TGTGCCACCAGTGACTCAGGTGACGATGAAAAACTGTTTTTT	CATSDSGDDEKLFF
NA	TRBJ1-1	TRBV20-1	NA	TGCAGTGCTAGAGAAGGGTCTGTCGGAGGGGGGGAAGCTTTCTTT	CSAREGSVGGGEAFF
NA	TRBJ1-3	TRBV10-3	NA	TGTGCCATCAGTGAGAACGGATCTGGGGACACCATATATTTT	CAISENGSGDTIYF
NA	TRBJ2-7	TRBV3-1	many	TGTGCCAGCAGCCAATGGGGTCTTGAGGGTGACGAGCAGTACTTC	CASSQWGLEGDEQYF
NA	TRBJ1-4	TRBV28	NA	TGTGCCAGCAGTTTATCATCCCCGCATGTCAGGTTGGAAAAACTGTTTTTT	CASSLSSPHVRLEKLFF
TRBD1	TRBJ1-1	TRBV12-3/TRBV12-4	NA	TGTGCCAGCAGTCACCCAGGGGGCAAGGGGGGGACTGAAGCTTTCTTT	CASSHPGGKGGTEAFF
TRBD2	TRBJ2-3	TRBV2	many	TGTGCCAGCAGGGGGACTAGCGTGGATACGCAGTATTTT	CASRGTSVDTQYF
NA	TRBJ2-3	TRBV7-9	NA	TGTGCCAGCAGCTTAGTGGGGACCGGGGGCGCAGATACGCAGTATTTT	CASSLVGTGGADTQYF
NA	TRBJ2-5	TRBV4-1	NA	TGCGCCAGCAGCACAGGGCCAGGGGACGAGACCCAGTACTTC	CASSTGPGDETQYF